These 19 T cell receptor beta chains originate from one sample sequenced in a study of CD8+ T cells in alopecia areata. Once RNA had been extracted, it was reverse transcribed into cDNA to act as the sequencing template. The assay was immunoSEQ multiplex PCR, and TCRdb's table has in-frame clones only and misses some. The table lists some 110,000 clones, with no singletons. Sequenced input: lesional skin. Source of these receptors: a C3H/HeJ mouse with alopecia areata. The MHC haplotype recorded for the strain is H2-k.

This clone was counted only a few times. Mouse germline and gene names are used. The read is 4 residues too short to cover the CDR3 end, so that end is filled in from the germline J gene. The chain is built from TRBV13-3 and TRBJ1-4; D gene unclear. The CDR3 totals 13 residues. V shed 3 bases and J shed 1 base, with 4 bases lying between them. Germline CDR1 NNHDY, CDR2 SYVADS. The CDR3 spells CASSAYSNERLFF. The part of the CDR3 DNA that was read is TGTGCCAGCAGTGCATATTCCAACGAA. Full variable domain (missing parts from reference TRBV13-3 and TRBJ1-4): EAAVTQSPRSKVAVTGGKVTLSCHQTNNHDYMYWYRQDTGHGLRLIHYSYVADSTEKGDIPDGYKASRPSQENFSLILELASLSQTAVYFCASSAYSNERLFFGHGTKLSVL.

A word on this clone: Mouse germline and gene names are used. The read ends 4 residues shy of where the CDR3 ends; the end is completed using the germline J gene. The V and J genes are TRBV13-1 and TRBJ2-7; TRBD2 matches at 14 bases. Germline CDR1 NSHNY, CDR2 SYGAGN. CDR3 size: 16 residues. V lost 4 bases, J lost 2 bases, and 5 bases stayed unmatched. The sequenced CDR3 bases are TGTGCCAGCAGTCCCACGGGACTGGGGGGGCCCTAT. This sequence encodes CASSPTGLGGPY. The entire CDR3 protein is CASSPTGLGGPYEQYF.

The sample holds a few counts of this clone. Translating the DNA gives a protein that differs from the TCRdb entry at residue 11; the protein shown here is that DNA translation. Each gene name is a mouse one. CDR3 bases read: TGTGCCAGCAGGGGGACAAAAGATAATTCGCCC. This codes for CASRGTKDNSP. The whole CDR3 is CASRGTKDNSPLYF. This chain connects TRBV13-3 to TRBJ1-6; a possible D gene is TRBD1 (6 bases). The read gets to within 3 residues of the CDR3 end, and the germline J gene fills in the rest. TRBJ1-6 is an open reading frame whose function is uncertain. V shed 5 bases and J shed 5 bases, with 11 bases lying between them. This CDR3 contains 14 residues. Germline V gene data show CDR1 as NNHDY and CDR2 as SYVADS.

This clone was detected ten times or more. The genes and germline here are from mouse. The CDR3 end lies 4 residues beyond the end of the read and is filled in from the germline J gene. The rearrangement joins TRBV13-3 to TRBJ2-5; 7 nucleotides align to TRBD2. Germline loops: CDR1 NNHDY, CDR2 SYVADS. V trimming: 4 bases; J trimming: 1 base; junction bases outside the gene matches: 3. The CDR3 has 14 amino acids. CDR3 sequence: CASSLGDHQDTQYF. The sequenced part of the CDR3 DNA is TGTGCCAGCAGTCTGGGGGACCACCAAGAC.

To note about this clone: Gene labels here are mouse ones. The read falls 4 residues short of the CDR3 end, and the missing part is taken from the germline J gene. This same CDR3 is encoded by further DNA sequences in the sample. The rearrangement links TRBV13-3 to TRBJ1-1; 8 bases map to TRBD1. Losses at the gene ends were 7 bases for V and 3 bases for J; bases not matched to a gene: 5. The CDR3 consists of 13 residues. Germline-derived CDR1 and CDR2 are NNHDY and SYVADS. The part of the CDR3 DNA that was read is TGTGCCAGCGGACAGGGAGCGGACACA. This sequence encodes CASGQGADT. The full-length CDR3 reads as CASGQGADTEVFF.

With respect to this clone: Gene names denote mouse genes. The missing CDR3 end, 4 residues past where the read stops, is filled in from the germline J gene. V gene TRBV19 combines with J gene TRBJ2-7, with a possible D match to TRBD1 (6 bases). This CDR3 is 14 amino acids long. Germline CDR1 reads FNHDT; CDR2 reads SITEND (reference sequence). The part of the CDR3 DNA that was read is TGTGCCAGCAGTATCGGGCAGGGGAGGGAT. This sequence encodes CASSIGQGRD. The CDR3 as a whole reads CASSIGQGRDEQYF.

This clone was seen only a few times. Germline and genes here are mouse. Sequencing ends 4 residues short of the CDR3 end; the germline J gene provides the rest. The J gene is TRBJ2-7, the V gene TRBV19; the match to TRBD1 covers 10 bases. Trimming removed 5 bases from V and 3 bases from J; junction bases left unmatched: 5. The CDR3 loop spans 14 amino acids. Germline V CDR1 and CDR2: FNHDT, SITEND (reference sequence). CDR3 bases read: TGTGCCAGCAGCGCAGGGACAGGGGTCTAT. This sequence encodes CASSAGTGVY. From start to end, the CDR3 is CASSAGTGVYEQYF. Filled out from reference TRBV19 and TRBJ2-7, the complete variable domain reads GGIITQTPKFLIGQEGQKLTLKCQQNFNHDTMYWYRQDSGKGLRLIYYSITENDLQKGDLSEGYDASREKKSSFSLTVTSAQKNEMAVFLCASSAGTGVYEQYFGPGTRLTVL.

This clone was seen many times. The gene symbols are mouse symbols. The sequenced fragment ends 4 residues before the CDR3 boundary, so the rest is inferred from the germline J gene. The chain is built from TRBV13-3 and TRBJ2-1; 10 bases are shared with TRBD2. The CDR3 runs 15 residues. Germline trimming cut 4 bases from V and 6 bases from J; bases unmatched to any gene: 7. Germline CDR1 and CDR2: NNHDY and SYVADS. The sequenced part of the CDR3 DNA is TGTGCCAGCAGTCCCTCCGGGACTGGGGTTGCT. Amino acid sequence: CASSPSGTGVA. The CDR3, in full, reads CASSPSGTGVAEQFF.

Of note for this clone: At residue 12, the TCRdb protein and translated DNA are inconsistent; the protein given comes from the DNA. The gene names given are mouse names. The read terminates 3 residues before the CDR3 end, so the remaining end is supplied by the germline J gene. The rearrangement links TRBV1 to TRBJ1-3; 7 bases line up with TRBD1. Germline V gives CDR1 NSQYPW, CDR2 LRSPGD (reference sequence). V dropped 3 bases and J dropped 3; count of bases not matched to a gene: 5. The CDR3 spans 15 residues. Partial CDR3 DNA: TGCACCTGCAGTGCGACAGGGAGGGGTGGAAATACG. Protein sequence: CTCSATGRGGNT. The entire CDR3 protein reads CTCSATGRGGNTLYF.

Points on this clone: The genes are named according to mouse. The DNA read from the CDR3 is TGTGCCTGGAGTCCCCCCATA. It yields the protein CAWSPPI. Given in full, the CDR3 is CAWSPPIEVFF. The V gene is TRBV31, the J gene TRBJ1-1; D gene ambiguous. With the read ending 4 residues before the CDR3 end, the germline J gene is used to fill in that end. This CDR3 has 11 residues. Germline CDR1 and CDR2: GKSSPN and SITVG.

This clone was seen more than once but under ten times. Just one base apart from a much larger clone, this may be a read error. Mouse germline and gene names are used. From the germline J gene comes the end of the CDR3, since the read stops 4 residues before it. V is TRBV19 and J is TRBJ1-4, with a tentative D call TRBD1 (6 bases). Germline V CDR1 and CDR2: FNHDT, SITEND (reference sequence). Trimming took off 5 bases at V and 1 base at J, with 12 bases between the two ends. This CDR3 is 15 amino acids long. The covered CDR3 bases are TGTGCCAGCAGCCCGGGGACACCTTCCAACGAA. It specifies CASSPGTPSNE. The whole CDR3 sequence reads CASSPGTPSNERLFF.

This clone was observed many times. Mouse germline and gene names are used. The read ends 4 residues shy of where the CDR3 ends; the end is completed using the germline J gene. The chain employs TRBV13-3 and TRBJ2-1, with a tentative D call TRBD2 (5 bases). This CDR3 comprises 16 residues. With 3 bases removed from V and 0 bases from J, the gap between germline ends came to 13 bases. The germline CDR1 and CDR2 sequences are NNHDY and SYVADS. The CDR3 loop is CASSGPGWDNYAEQFF. The sequenced part of the CDR3 DNA is TGTGCCAGCAGTGGCCCCGGCTGGGATAACTATGCT.

Comment on this clone: Gene names follow the mouse nomenclature. The CDR3 sequence is CASSSTSSYEQYF. Incomplete CDR3 DNA: TGTGCCAGCAGTTCGACAAGCTCCTAT. The genes are TRBV14 and TRBJ2-7; D not certain. The read is 4 residues too short to cover the CDR3 end, so that end is filled in from the germline J gene. The CDR3 contains 13 residues. Germline V gene lookup returns CDR1 SGHDT and CDR2 FRDEAV. V was shortened by 3 bases and J by 0 bases, with 7 bases between the two germline ends.

This clone was found a few times. Gene names follow the mouse nomenclature. The read ends 4 residues before the CDR3 terminus; that terminus is restored from the germline J gene. The genes are TRBV13-3 and TRBJ2-3; TRBD2 aligns across 8 bases. Unmatched junction bases numbered 5, after V lost 10 bases and J lost 4 bases. The CDR3 has 12 amino acids. Germline V lookup: CDR1 NNHDY, CDR2 SYVADS. CDR3 sequence reads: CAAGTGSETLYF. The CDR3 bases that were read are TGTGCCGCAGGGACTGGATCAGAA.

This clone came up many times. Here the gene names and germline are mouse. The observed sequence ends 4 residues before the CDR3 terminus, with the missing tail filled in from the germline J gene. The V and J genes are TRBV13-3 and TRBJ2-7, with 10 positions matching TRBD1. The CDR3 runs to 13 residues. Per germline, CDR1 NNHDY and CDR2 SYVADS. V lost 5 bases, J lost 3 bases, and 2 bases stayed unmatched. This CDR3 reads CASSGQGDYEQYF. The CDR3 bases that were read are TGTGCCAGCAGCGGACAGGGGGACTAT.

As regards this clone: Mouse germline and gene names are used. The read ends 4 residues early relative to the CDR3; the germline J gene fills the gap. V and J are TRBV13-2 and TRBJ2-2; 7 bases match TRBD2. CDR1 is NNHNN, CDR2 SYGAGS, per germline (reference sequence). This CDR3 has 14 residues. V shed 2 bases and J 5 bases; nucleotides not matched to a gene: 3. CDR3 DNA, as far as it was read: TGTGCCAGCGGTGAACTGGGGTGGACCGGG. This gives the protein CASGELGWTG. The CDR3 as a whole reads CASGELGWTGQLYF.

On this clone itself: Gene and germline names: mouse. From the germline J gene comes the end of the CDR3, since the read stops 4 residues before it. The rearrangement uses TRBV13-2 and TRBJ1-2; D ambiguous. Germline-derived CDR1 and CDR2 are NNHNN and SYGAGS (reference sequence). This CDR3 comprises 12 residues. The V end was cut by 5 bases, the J end by 1 base, with 6 bases between. The DNA read from the CDR3 is TGTGCCAGCGGCACAATAAACTCC. Protein product: CASGTINS. The whole CDR3 sequence is CASGTINSDYTF.

Regarding this clone: TCRdb's protein does not match the DNA translation at residue 12; the protein provided is translated from the DNA. These gene names are mouse names. The missing CDR3 end, 3 residues past where the read stops, is filled in from the germline J gene. The chain couples TRBV13-3 to TRBJ1-6, with 8 positions matching TRBD1. TRBJ1-6 is filed as an ORF, its function uncertain. Looked up from germline, CDR1 is NNHDY and CDR2 is SYVADS. After removal of 3 bases from V and 6 bases from J, the junction contained 5 bases not matched to a gene. The CDR3 length is 15 residues. The CDR3 sequence: CASSARTGTNSPLYF. The part of the CDR3 DNA that was read is TGTGCCAGCAGTGCCCGGACAGGGACTAATTCGCCC.

In its sample, this clone was seen a few times. Genes and germline come from the mouse. The read ends 4 residues before the CDR3 terminus; that terminus is restored from the germline J gene. The gene calls are TRBV19 and TRBJ1-4, with a weak D call TRBD1 (6 bases). CDR1 and CDR2 from the germline V gene are FNHDT and SITEND (reference sequence). The CDR3 has 15 residues. Trimming cost V 0 bases and J 3 bases, with 9 bases left between them. CDR3 DNA (partial): TGTGCCAGCAGTATAGGGGGGGGCCCCAACGAA. It yields the protein CASSIGGGPNE. The full CDR3 protein reads CASSIGGGPNERLFF. Together with reference TRBV19 and TRBJ1-4, the CDR3 gives the full variable domain: GGIITQTPKFLIGQEGQKLTLKCQQNFNHDTMYWYRQDSGKGLRLIYYSITENDLQKGDLSEGYDASREKKSSFSLTVTSAQKNEMAVFLCASSIGGGPNERLFFGHGTKLSVL.